This T cell receptor beta chain stems from a study of blood T cells in healthy people across ages. Germline CDR1 and CDR2: SGHTA and FQGNSA. CDR3 length: 14 amino acids. Trimming shortened V by 5 bases and J by 5 bases, and 12 bases separated the two germline ends. With a J-beta primer mix and a sample-barcoded 5' primer, a second PCR ran about 6 to 11 cycles. Sequencing yielded, for each sample, at least 3 million paired-end reads carrying CDR3. TCRdb recomputed calls from the 5' RACE reads with MiXCR, one row per CDR3 protein. This sample has 1.5 million to 2 million distinct CDR3 sequences; roughly two fifths occur once, and the top ten carry 23%. Total RNA extracted from each sample amounted to at least 5 micrograms.

This chain joins TRBV7-2 and TRBJ2-2; weak D call: TRBD1 (6 bases). The clonotype originates from a human donor in good health. Specimen: blood. The CDR3 nucleotides read TGTGCCAGCAGCCCCCAACAGGGAACCGGGGAGCTGTTTTTT. This sequence encodes CASSPQQGTGELFF.